These 14 T cell receptor beta chains share one sample of origin, sequenced in a study of cytomegalovirus exposure and HLA in healthy donors. Primers included in the PCR were 60 Vbeta and 13 Jbeta primers. This table comes from immunoSEQ multiplex PCR, and its TCRdb copy is limited to in-frame clones, with some not included. Among 150,000 to 200,000 clones listed, roughly 68% were seen once. The specimen was PBMCs. Receptors originate from a man younger than 40 in good health and CMV-seropositive.

On this clone: Other DNA sequences within the sample encode an identical CDR3. The V and J genes are TRBV29-1 and TRBJ1-2; D perhaps matches TRBD1 (6 bases). V lost 3 bases, J lost 8 bases, and 13 bases lay in between. This CDR3 has 12 residues. From germline, CDR1 is SQVTM and CDR2 ANQGSEA. CDR3 sequence: CSVDQGRAGYTF. The DNA of the CDR3 is TGCAGCGTTGATCAGGGGAGGGCAGGCTACACCTTC.

The V and J genes are TRBV6-6 and TRBJ1-6, with 7 positions matching TRBD1. The V gene end was trimmed by 0 bases and the J gene end by 4 bases; junction bases not matched to a gene: 3. Germline CDR1 is MNHNY and CDR2 is SVGAGI (reference sequence). This CDR3 comprises 16 residues. CDR3: CASSYSGQPYNSPLHF. In DNA form, the CDR3 reads TGTGCCAGCAGTTACTCGGGACAGCCGTATAATTCACCCCTCCACTTT.

This chain joins TRBV5-4 and TRBJ2-7; maybe TRBD2 (5 bases). The V end was cut by 6 bases, the J end by 3 bases, with 13 bases between. Germline CDR1 SGHNT, CDR2 YYREEE (reference sequence). The CDR3 has 13 residues. CDR3 bases: TGTGCCAGCACCCGGAAGGGAGACTACGAGCAGTACTTC. It encodes CASTRKGDYEQYF. Looking up the rest from reference TRBV5-4 and TRBJ2-7 gives the full variable domain: ETGVTQSPTHLIKTRGQQVTLRCSSQSGHNTVSWYQQALGQGPQFIFQYYREEENGRGNFPPRFSGLQFPNYSSELNVNALELDDSALYLCASTRKGDYEQYFGPGTRLTVT.

This sequence joins TRBV10-2 and TRBJ1-1; TRBD1 is a possible D gene (6 bases). V lost 3 bases, J lost 6 bases, and 23 bases lay in between. CDR1 WSHSY and CDR2 SAAADI come from the germline V gene. The CDR3 extends over 17 amino acids. The CDR3 here is CASSDWHLKLGGPEAFF. The CDR3 nucleotides read TGCGCCAGCAGTGATTGGCACCTGAAGTTGGGGGGGCCTGAAGCTTTCTTT.

The sample holds one count of this clone. The gene calls are TRBV28 and TRBJ2-5, with a possible D match to TRBD2 (6 bases). Trimming shortened V by 5 bases and J by 2 bases, and 21 bases separated the two germline ends. Per germline, CDR1 MDHEN and CDR2 SYDVKM. The CDR3 extends over 17 amino acids. The chain's CDR3 is CASSPSSWDSWQETQYF. CDR3 DNA sequence: TGTGCCAGCAGTCCCTCATCCTGGGACTCCTGGCAAGAGACCCAGTACTTC.

The chain combines TRBV5-1 with TRBJ2-5, with D uncertain. Looked up from germline, CDR1 is SGHRS and CDR2 is YFSETQ. The V gene lost 0 bases and the J gene lost 2 bases, with 14 bases spanning the gap. The CDR3 has 16 amino acids. The CDR3 loop is CASSLGQANLQETQYF. CDR3 DNA sequence: TGCGCCAGCAGCTTGGGACAAGCAAATCTTCAAGAGACCCAGTACTTC.

The chain recombines TRBV30 with TRBJ2-7, with 7 bases lining up with TRBD2. With V trimmed by 1 base and J by 1 base, 4 bases remained unmatched. The CDR3 runs 14 residues. Germline CDR1 and CDR2: GTSNPN and SVGIG (reference sequence). Written as DNA, the CDR3 is TGTGCCTGGAGTGGGGTGCGGGGGTCCTACGAGCAGTACTTC. The encoded protein is CAWSGVRGSYEQYF.

This clone occurred once. This chain joins TRBV29-1 and TRBJ2-3; 9 positions match TRBD2. The CDR3 has 14 residues. V dropped 8 bases and J dropped 6; count of bases not matched to a gene: 12. Germline V gives CDR1 SQVTM, CDR2 ANQGSEA. CDR3 region: CSSRGTSLRDTQYF. The CDR3 DNA reads TGCAGCTCGAGAGGGACTAGCCTCCGGGATACGCAGTATTTT.

This chain uses TRBV28 with TRBJ2-1; 7 bases align to TRBD1. Trimming at V came to 6 bases and at J to 8 bases, leaving 10 bases not matched to a gene. This CDR3 region has 14 residues. Germline CDR1 MDHEN, CDR2 SYDVKM. CDR3 DNA sequence: TGTGCCAGCAGGTTTCAACAGGGGCGGTATGAGCAGTTCTTC. This sequence encodes CASRFQQGRYEQFF.

This clone was detected a few times. J is TRBJ2-5 and V is TRBV18; 9 bases are shared with TRBD2. CDR1 is KGHSH and CDR2 is LQKENI in the germline V gene. V was pared by 3 bases and J by 5 bases, with 1 base of the junction left unmatched. CDR3 length: 13 residues. The CDR3: CASSPSGSETQYF. The CDR3 nucleotides read TGTGCCAGCTCACCTAGCGGGAGTGAGACCCAGTACTTC.

This sequence joins TRBV6-5 and TRBJ1-3; D not certain. The CDR3 consists of 16 residues. V dropped 0 bases and J dropped 0 bases, with 9 bases sitting between them. Germline V gene lookup returns CDR1 MNHEY and CDR2 SVGAGI. CDR3 coding DNA: TGTGCCAGCAGTTACTCGTATCCGTCCTCTGGAAACACCATATATTTT. Translation: CASSYSYPSSGNTIYF.

This clone was found a few times. The V gene is TRBV2, the J gene TRBJ2-7; a weak D match, TRBD1 (8 bases). The CDR3 contains 15 residues. Looked up from germline, CDR1 is SNHLY and CDR2 is FYNNEI. Deletions cut 7 bases from V and 6 bases from J, with 22 bases between. CDR3 residues: CASMGGTGVEGEQYF. The CDR3, as DNA: TGTGCCAGCATGGGAGGGACAGGTGTAGAGGGCGAGCAGTACTTC.

This chain uses TRBV6-5 with TRBJ2-1; 10 bases fit TRBD2. The germline gives CDR1 MNHEY, CDR2 SVGAGI. This CDR3 contains 15 residues. With V trimmed by 6 bases and J by 5 bases, 7 bases remained unmatched. The CDR3 sequence: CASRYLLAGDNEQFF. The CDR3 DNA sequence: TGTGCCAGCAGGTACCTTCTAGCGGGAGACAATGAGCAGTTCTTC.

Only a few counts were recorded for this clone. The rearrangement uses TRBV29-1 and TRBJ1-1; the D is unclear. CDR1 and CDR2 (germline): SQVTM, ANQGSEA. The CDR3 is 12 amino acids. The V and J ends lost 1 base and 4 bases respectively, with 7 bases between them. The CDR3 spells CSVEGQSTEAFF. Here the CDR3 DNA reads TGCAGCGTTGAAGGTCAGTCCACTGAAGCTTTCTTT.